The 24 T cell receptor beta chains presented below share a single source sample, sequenced in a study of tissue T cells after allogeneic stem cell transplantation. Using immunoSEQ multiplex PCR, the repertoire was profiled, and TCRdb retains in-frame clones only, with some absent. The data contain over 40,000 clones, about three quarters of them seen just once; the ten biggest clones take up 0.5% to 0.65%. The specimen sequenced was sorted cells pooled from one or two spleens. Source of these receptors: a pool of C57BL/6 mice in good health.

Notes on this clone: Gene names and germline refer to mouse. Read sequence stops 1 residue before the CDR3 end, and the germline J gene provides the missing end. The chain couples TRBV19 to TRBJ2-2; no firm D call. Germline CDR1 is FNHDT and CDR2 is SITEND (reference sequence). The length of the CDR3 is 16 residues. Trimming took 0 bases from V and 1 from J, leaving 10 bases between them. Here the CDR3 reads CASSIEAGLNTGQLYF. The DNA read from the CDR3 is TGTGCCAGCAGTATAGAGGCAGGTCTAAACACCGGGCAGCTCTAC.

To note about this clone: Gene names are the mouse ones. The CDR3 goes on 1 residue after the read ends, and that part is filled in from the germline J gene. V usage is TRBV2 and J usage is TRBJ1-4; no definite D call. CDR1 LGHNA and CDR2 YSYQKL come from the germline V gene. This CDR3 has 15 residues. V was pared by 4 bases and J by 0 bases, with 9 bases between. The CDR3 loop is CASSPDKISNERLFF. CDR3 bases read: TGTGCCAGCAGCCCTGACAAAATTTCCAACGAAAGATTATTT. The full variable domain, completed using reference TRBV2 and TRBJ1-4, is DPKIIQKPKYLVAVTGSEKILICEQYLGHNAMYWYRQSAKKPLEFMFSYSYQKLMDNQTASSRFQPQSSKKNHLDLQITALKPDDSATYFCASSPDKISNERLFFGHGTKLSVL.

About this clone: The germline and genes are mouse ones. The missing CDR3 end, 1 residue past where the read stops, is filled in from the germline J gene. V gene TRBV13-2 combines with J gene TRBJ1-5; the match to TRBD1 covers 8 bases. The CDR3 totals 14 residues. CDR1 is NNHNN and CDR2 is SYGAGS in the germline V gene (reference sequence). The V and J ends lost 5 bases and 5 bases, in that order; junction bases with no gene match: 6. The part of the CDR3 DNA that was read is TGTGCCAGCGGGGCCGGGACAGGCCACCAGGCTCCGCTT. Translated: CASGAGTGHQAPL. The entire CDR3 is CASGAGTGHQAPLF.

As concerns this clone: The genes are named according to mouse. The missing CDR3 end, 1 residue past where the read stops, is filled in from the germline J gene. The rearrangement uses TRBV17 and TRBJ2-3, with TRBD2 matching over 10 bases. This CDR3 has 15 residues. Germline trimming cut 5 bases from V and 3 bases from J; bases unmatched to any gene: 5. The germline CDR1 and CDR2 sequences are MNHDT and YYDKIL. Partial CDR3 DNA: TGTGCTAGCAGTCCTGGGGGGGCGCAGGCAGAAACGCTGTAT. This codes for CASSPGGAQAETLY. The complete CDR3 sequence is CASSPGGAQAETLYF.

With regard to this clone: Gene names and germline refer to mouse. The read gets to within 1 residue of the CDR3 end, and the germline J gene fills in the rest. The gene calls are TRBV16 and TRBJ1-5, with D unresolved. V was cut by 0 bases and J by 0 bases, with 0 bases left in between. The CDR3 is made up of 13 amino acids. Germline V gives CDR1 SGHSA, CDR2 FRNQAP. The sequenced part of the CDR3 DNA is TGTGCAAGCAGCTTAGATAACAACCAGGCTCCGCTT. It codes for CASSLDNNQAPL. The whole CDR3 reads CASSLDNNQAPLF.

With respect to this clone: Genes here carry mouse names. The read halts 1 residue ahead of the CDR3 end, with the missing end drawn from the germline J gene. The V and J genes are TRBV12-1 and TRBJ2-7; 7 bases agree with TRBD2. V gave up 4 bases and J gave up 3 bases; unmatched junction bases: 5. The CDR3 contains 13 residues. Germline values: CDR1 SGHSN, CDR2 HYEKVE. CDR3 bases read: TGTGCCAGCTCCCGAGGGACTGACTATGAACAGTAC. Its protein product is CASSRGTDYEQY. The whole CDR3 region reads CASSRGTDYEQYF.

This clone showed up just a few times. Any gene name here is a mouse gene name. From the germline J gene comes the end of the CDR3, since the read stops 1 residue before it. This chain connects TRBV13-2 to TRBJ2-7; D unresolved. Germline V gene sequence: CDR1 NNHNN, CDR2 SYGAGS (reference sequence). Trimming shortened V by 1 base and J by 7 bases, and 9 bases separated the two germline ends. This CDR3 contains 12 residues. The part of the CDR3 DNA that was read is TGTGCCAGCGGTGATCGTCGTGTAGAACAGTAC. This codes for CASGDRRVEQY. Given in full, the CDR3 is CASGDRRVEQYF.

As regards this clone: Here the gene names and germline are mouse. The read stops 1 residue short of the end of the CDR3; the missing end is completed from the germline J gene. The J gene is TRBJ2-2, the V gene TRBV13-3; D remains ambiguous. V lost 1 base and J 1 base, leaving 5 bases between the germline ends. Looked up from germline, CDR1 is NNHDY and CDR2 is SYVADS. The CDR3 covers 14 residues. The CDR3 sequence: CASSDHRNTGQLYF. The sequenced CDR3 bases are TGTGCCAGCAGTGATCACAGAAACACCGGGCAGCTCTAC.

Details on this clone: Genes and germline come from the mouse. The read ends 1 residue early relative to the CDR3; the germline J gene fills the gap. The chain combines TRBV3 with TRBJ2-1; D is perhaps TRBD1 (5 bases). V lost 2 bases and J 5 bases, leaving 7 bases between the germline ends. CDR3 length: 13 residues. Germline V gives CDR1 SNHLY, CDR2 FYNGKV (reference sequence). The part of the CDR3 DNA that was read is TGTGCCAGCAGCTTATGGACACATGCTGAGCAGTTC. Protein: CASSLWTHAEQF. The full CDR3 is CASSLWTHAEQFF.

In the case of this clone: Gene names are mouse gene names. The read ends 1 residue before the CDR3 terminus; that terminus is restored from the germline J gene. The J gene is TRBJ1-3, the V gene TRBV26; D gene uncertain. The V end lost 0 bases, the J end lost 0 bases, and 6 bases lay between the germline ends. This CDR3 comprises 15 residues. The V gene's germline CDR1 is KGHPV and CDR2 FQNQEV (reference sequence). The chain's CDR3 is CASSLSPNSGNTLYF. Incomplete CDR3 DNA: TGTGCCAGCAGTCTGTCGCCTAATTCTGGAAATACGCTCTAT.

In the case of this clone: The genes are named according to mouse. Sequencing ends 1 residue short of the CDR3 end; the germline J gene provides the rest. This chain uses TRBV12-1 with TRBJ1-2; D gene uncertain. The CDR3 extends over 10 amino acids. Germline lookup yields CDR1 SGHSN and CDR2 HYEKVE. The CDR3 protein is CAPTNSDYTF. CDR3 DNA (partial): TGTGCACCTACAAACTCCGACTACACC.

Regarding this clone: Here the gene names and germline are mouse. The read comes to an end 1 residue before the CDR3 does, leaving the germline J gene to fill in the end. The chain recombines TRBV13-1 with TRBJ1-1, with D maybe TRBD1 (5 bases). Germline assignment: CDR1 NSHNY and CDR2 SYGAGN. V was trimmed by 2 bases and J by 0 bases, leaving 8 bases between them. The CDR3 is 14 residues long. The chain's CDR3 is CASSEGDANTEVFF. Incomplete CDR3 DNA: TGTGCCAGCAGTGAGGGGGATGCAAACACAGAAGTCTTC.

A note on this clone: Here the gene names and germline are mouse. The same CDR3 can be traced to other DNA sequences in this sample. The covered CDR3 bases are TGTGCCAGCGGTGATGCAGCCGGCCAAGACACCCAGTAC. It encodes CASGDAAGQDTQY. The complete CDR3 sequence is CASGDAAGQDTQYF. J is TRBJ2-5 and V is TRBV13-2, with unresolved D. From the germline J gene comes the end of the CDR3, since the read stops 1 residue before it. V gave up 0 bases and J gave up 2 bases, with 7 bases separating them. The CDR3 has 14 amino acids. Germline values: CDR1 NNHNN, CDR2 SYGAGS (reference sequence).

Comment on this clone: Germline and genes: mouse. The CDR3 end is not reached by the read, which stops 1 residue before it; the germline J gene fills it in. This chain links TRBV13-1 with TRBJ2-7; 8 bases match TRBD1. V shed 5 bases, J shed 6 bases, and the junction held 4 bases outside the gene matches. CDR3 size: 12 residues. CDR1 and CDR2 from the germline V gene are NSHNY and SYGAGN. Here the CDR3 reads CASSADRAEQYF. The CDR3 bases that were read are TGTGCCAGCAGCGCGGACAGGGCTGAACAGTAC.

A word on this clone: Mouse gene names apply. Read data end 1 residue before the CDR3 end; the end is taken from the germline J gene. The V and J genes are TRBV13-2 and TRBJ1-3; D is undetermined. V was shortened by 4 bases and J by 0 bases, with 5 bases between the two germline ends. CDR1 NNHNN and CDR2 SYGAGS come from the germline V gene (reference sequence). The CDR3 runs to 13 residues. The part of the CDR3 DNA that was read is TGTGCCAGCGGTAGCAATTCTGGAAATACGCTCTAT. Its protein product is CASGSNSGNTLY. The entire CDR3 protein reads CASGSNSGNTLYF.

Remarks on this clone: The gene names here belong to mouse. From the germline J gene comes the end of the CDR3, since the read stops 1 residue before it. The chain combines TRBV5 with TRBJ2-1; 12 bases match TRBD2. Trimming cost V 4 bases and J 7 bases; bases outside gene matches: 2. Germline CDR1 LGHNA, CDR2 YNLKQL (reference sequence). CDR3 length equals 14 residues. CDR3 loop: CASSRDWGEAEQFF. CDR3 DNA, as far as it was read: TGTGCCAGCAGCCGGGACTGGGGGGAGGCTGAGCAGTTC.

As concerns this clone: Mouse gene names apply. The read is 1 residue too short to cover the CDR3 end, so that end is filled in from the germline J gene. The rearrangement uses TRBV26 and TRBJ2-2, with 10 bases matching TRBD1. The CDR3 runs 15 residues. Germline values: CDR1 KGHPV, CDR2 FQNQEV (reference sequence). J was trimmed by 4 bases and V by 4 bases; bases with no gene match: 3. The CDR3 DNA, read in part, is TGTGCCAGCAGTCCAGACAGGGGGCCCACCGGGCAGCTCTAC. Residues: CASSPDRGPTGQLY. The whole CDR3 sequence reads CASSPDRGPTGQLYF. Full variable domain (rest looked up from reference TRBV26 and TRBJ2-2): NSKVIQTPRYLVKGQGQKAKMRCIPEKGHPVVFWYQQNKNNEFKFLINFQNQEVLQQIDMTEKRFSAECPSNSPCSLEIQSSEAGDSALYLCASSPDRGPTGQLYFGEGSKLTVL.

Details on this clone: Mouse names are used for the genes. With the read ending 1 residue before the CDR3 end, the germline J gene is used to fill in that end. The gene calls are TRBV15 and TRBJ2-1; 10 bases match TRBD2. J lost 3 bases, V lost 6 bases, and 5 bases had no gene match. Germline CDR1 and CDR2: SGHND and FRSKSL. CDR3 length: 15 amino acids. This CDR3 is CASRLLGGIYAEQFF. The DNA read from the CDR3 is TGTGCCAGCAGGCTACTGGGGGGGATCTATGCTGAGCAGTTC.

In its sample, this clone was seen a few times. Gene names denote mouse genes. The CDR3 end falls 1 residue outside the read, so it is completed with the germline J gene. The chain has TRBV13-2 and TRBJ2-7; weak D call: TRBD2 (7 bases). The CDR3 sequence is 14 residues long. Trimming pared 0 bases from V and 7 bases from J, leaving 14 bases between. Germline V lookup: CDR1 NNHNN, CDR2 SYGAGS (reference sequence). The CDR3 loop reads CASGDAWGREEQYF. Incomplete CDR3 DNA: TGTGCCAGCGGTGATGCCTGGGGGCGGGAGGAACAGTAC.

This clone occurred a few times. Genes here carry mouse names. The observed sequence ends 1 residue before the CDR3 terminus, with the missing tail filled in from the germline J gene. The rearrangement uses TRBV3 and TRBJ2-7; no clear D. Trimming took off 5 bases at V and 0 bases at J, with 8 bases between the two ends. There are 13 residues in the CDR3. Germline V lookup: CDR1 SNHLY, CDR2 FYNGKV (reference sequence). This CDR3 reads CASSPSGSYEQYF. The sequenced part of the CDR3 DNA is TGTGCCAGCAGCCCTTCAGGCTCCTATGAACAGTAC.

As concerns this clone: Gene names are mouse gene names. The read terminates 1 residue ahead of where the CDR3 ends, so the germline J gene completes it. The same CDR3 also results from other DNA sequences found in this sample. The chain links TRBV5 to TRBJ2-3; D ambiguous. The V gene lost 4 bases and the J gene lost 1 base, with 6 bases spanning the gap. Germline CDR1 LGHNA, CDR2 YNLKQL (reference sequence). This CDR3 has 13 amino acids. Here the CDR3 reads CASSPRGAETLYF. The CDR3 bases that were read are TGTGCCAGCAGCCCCCGGGGTGCAGAAACGCTGTAT.

As for this clone: All gene names here are mouse names. CDR3 sequence reads: CGARDQGSERLFF. The CDR3 DNA, read in part, is TGTGGTGCTAGGGATCAGGGGAGCGAAAGATTATTT. The chain combines TRBV20 with TRBJ1-4; tentative D call: TRBD1 (6 bases). The read ends 1 residue early relative to the CDR3; the germline J gene fills the gap. CDR3 length: 13 residues. Germline V gene data show CDR1 as GFQATS and CDR2 as STVNSAI. V was shortened by 0 bases and J by 7 bases, with 9 bases between the two germline ends.

This clone was counted a few times. Gene names follow the mouse nomenclature. The read terminates 1 residue before the CDR3 end, so the remaining end is supplied by the germline J gene. This chain links TRBV16 with TRBJ2-7; 7 bases are shared with TRBD2. The CDR3 totals 14 residues. CDR1 is SGHSA, CDR2 FRNQAP, per germline. The trim removed 0 bases at V and 1 base at J, leaving 0 bases unmatched. CDR3 region: CASSLDWGSYEQYF. Partial CDR3 DNA: TGTGCAAGCAGCTTAGACTGGGGGTCCTATGAACAGTAC. Together with reference TRBV16 and TRBJ2-7, the CDR3 gives the full variable domain: NAGVIQTPRHKVTGKGQEATLWCEPISGHSAVFWYRQTIVQGLEFLTYFRNQAPIDDSGMPKERFSAQMPNQSHSTLKIQSTQPQDSAVYLCASSLDWGSYEQYFGPGTRLTVL.

This clone was counted only a few times. Gene names follow the mouse nomenclature. With the read ending 1 residue before the CDR3 end, the germline J gene is used to fill in that end. The rearrangement links TRBV31 to TRBJ1-3; possible D gene TRBD1, 5 bases. The V gene lost 2 bases and the J gene lost 2 bases, with 7 bases spanning the gap. In germline, CDR1 is GKSSPN, CDR2 SITVG. CDR3 length equals 13 residues. The CDR3 loop is CAWSGGAGNTLYF. CDR3 bases read: TGTGCCTGGAGTGGAGGGGCTGGAAATACGCTCTAT. Together with reference TRBV31 and TRBJ1-3, the CDR3 gives the full variable domain: AQTIHQWPVAEIKAVGSPLSLGCTIKGKSSPNLYWYWQATGGTLQQLFYSITVGQVESVVQLNLSASRPKDDQFILSTEKLLLSHSGFYLCAWSGGAGNTLYFGEGSRLIVV.